These 21 T cell receptor beta chains originate from one sample sequenced in a study of T cells expressing NK-cell markers. TCRdb derives one entry per CDR3 protein from the 5' RACE reads, leaving out DNA. The repertoire table contains over 100,000 distinct CDR3 sequences. Input material: blood T cells: a sorted CD56 or NKG2C T cell subset, CD4+ or CD8+ T cells, or bulk PBMC T cells (not recorded which). These receptors originate from a woman aged 18 to 69 in good health.

The genes are TRBV15 and TRBJ2-6; the D gene TCRdb calls, TRBD2, cannot be checked with no DNA. This CDR3 region has 16 residues. The germline gives CDR1 LNHNV, CDR2 YYDKDF (reference sequence). The CDR3 spells CATTSWGGGGANVLTF.

The V gene is TRBV9, the J gene TRBJ2-2; TCRdb names TRBD2, which stays unverified in the absence of DNA. This CDR3 has 16 amino acids. Germline V gene sequence: CDR1 SGDLS, CDR2 YYNGEE. The CDR3: CASDRYGGKDTGELFF.

The V call is TRBV4-3, the J call TRBJ1-4; the D call of TRBD1 rests on TCRdb alone, since no DNA is present to check it. The germline V gene has CDR1 LGHNA and CDR2 YSLEER. The CDR3 has 13 amino acids. The CDR3 loop reads CASSRETGEKLFF.

The chain has TRBV7-2 and TRBJ2-1; lacking DNA, the TRBD2 call made by TCRdb goes unchecked. The CDR3 is 13 residues long. Germline V lookup: CDR1 SGHTA, CDR2 FQGNSA. The CDR3 loop is CASSLVAMGEQFF.

The chain recombines TRBV4-1 with TRBJ2-1; the TCRdb call, TRBD1, lacks DNA for checking. Germline CDR1 and CDR2: MGHRA and YSYEKL. The CDR3 consists of 16 residues. The CDR3 sequence: CASSQEGARPYNEQFF.

The chain employs TRBV4-1 and TRBJ2-1; TCRdb selects TRBD1, and the lack of DNA leaves this call unchecked. From germline, CDR1 is MGHRA and CDR2 YSYEKL. The CDR3 has 17 amino acids. CDR3 region: CASSQERGPGSYNEQFF.

The gene calls are TRBV7-2 and TRBJ1-5; lacking DNA, the TRBD1 call made by TCRdb goes unchecked. The CDR3 is 12 amino acids. Germline CDR1 reads SGHTA; CDR2 reads FQGNSA. The chain's CDR3 is CASSAVQGPQHF.

The rearrangement links TRBV20-1 to TRBJ1-2. The V gene's germline CDR1 is DFQATT and CDR2 SNEGSKA (reference sequence). CDR3 length equals 14 residues. CDR3 protein: CSAREVGNSYGYTF.

This rearrangement joins TRBV30 to TRBJ2-1. CDR3 length equals 15 residues. Germline CDR1 and CDR2: GTSNPN and SVGIG (reference sequence). The CDR3: CAWTVRGSSYNEQFF.

This rearrangement joins TRBV20-1 to TRBJ2-1; TCRdb lists TRBD1, though no DNA is available to test this call. Germline V gives CDR1 DFQATT, CDR2 SNEGSKA (reference sequence). The CDR3 loop spans 12 amino acids. CDR3 sequence reads: CSRRVPYNEQFF.

CDR3 sequence: CASSLYDKSVGQPQHF. This chain joins TRBV19 and TRBJ1-5. This CDR3 is 16 amino acids long. Per the germline V gene, CDR1 is LNHDA and CDR2 is SQIVND (reference sequence).

The chain uses TRBV11-2 and TRBJ2-5; TCRdb selects TRBD1, and the lack of DNA leaves this call unchecked. This CDR3 region has 15 residues. Germline assignment: CDR1 SGHAT and CDR2 FQNNGV. CDR3 region: CASSFRGYRQETQYF.

The CDR3 spells CASSYGMRESGELFF. This chain joins TRBV6-2 or TRBV6-3 and TRBJ2-2; TCRdb indicates TRBD2, and absent DNA this call remains unverified. There are 15 residues in the CDR3. Germline CDR1 is MNHEY and CDR2 is SVGEGT.

The genes are TRBV29-1 and TRBJ2-1; there is no DNA to check the TCRdb D call of TRBD1. Germline CDR1 SQVTM, CDR2 ANQGSEA. The CDR3 covers 13 residues. CDR3 sequence: CSVPDHNKNEQFF.

The V and J genes are TRBV12-3 or TRBV12-4 and TRBJ2-5. The CDR3 has 12 residues. The CDR3 is CASSLQQETQYF.

The V and J genes are TRBV19 and TRBJ1-1. Germline V lookup: CDR1 LNHDA, CDR2 SQIVND (reference sequence). CDR3 length: 17 amino acids. CDR3 sequence reads: CASSILGLDKPNTEAFF.

The V and J genes are TRBV30 and TRBJ1-1. The CDR3 sequence is 13 residues long. The germline V gene has CDR1 GTSNPN and CDR2 SVGIG (reference sequence). CDR3 amino acids: CAWRTPPNTEAFF.

CDR3 loop: CASIPRGANYGYTF. V is TRBV7-2 and J is TRBJ1-2. The germline V gene encodes CDR1 SGHTA and CDR2 FQGNSA. The CDR3 is 14 amino acids.

The rearrangement joins TRBV19 to TRBJ1-1; TCRdb lists TRBD1, though no DNA is available to test this call. This CDR3 is built from 13 residues. The V gene's germline CDR1 is LNHDA and CDR2 SQIVND (reference sequence). Here the CDR3 reads CASSIEGRTEAFF.

The chain links TRBV29-1 to TRBJ2-7; TCRdb picks TRBD1, but there is no DNA to check that call. The CDR3 loop spans 14 amino acids. Per germline, CDR1 SQVTM and CDR2 ANQGSEA. The CDR3 sequence is CSVETPGEAYEQYF.

The chain uses TRBV5-4 and TRBJ2-7. The germline CDR1 and CDR2 sequences are SGHNT and YYREEE (reference sequence). The CDR3 covers 14 residues. The CDR3 is CASTRFVGAAEQYF.